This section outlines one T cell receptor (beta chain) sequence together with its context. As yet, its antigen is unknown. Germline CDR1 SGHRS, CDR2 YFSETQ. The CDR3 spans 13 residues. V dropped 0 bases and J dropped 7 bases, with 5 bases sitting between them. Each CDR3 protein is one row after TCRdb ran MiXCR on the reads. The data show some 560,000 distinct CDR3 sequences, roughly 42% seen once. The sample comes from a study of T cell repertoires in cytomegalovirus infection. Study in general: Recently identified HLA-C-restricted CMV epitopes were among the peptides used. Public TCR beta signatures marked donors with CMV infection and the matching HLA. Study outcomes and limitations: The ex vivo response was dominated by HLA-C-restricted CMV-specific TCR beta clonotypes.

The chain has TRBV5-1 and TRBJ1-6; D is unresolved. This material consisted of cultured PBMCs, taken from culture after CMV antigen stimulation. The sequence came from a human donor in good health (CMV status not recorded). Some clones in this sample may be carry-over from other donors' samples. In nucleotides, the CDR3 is TGCGCCAGCAGCTTGGTAGTGAATTCACCCCTCCACTTT. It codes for CASSLVVNSPLHF.